One sample yielded the 20 T cell receptor beta chains listed below, sequenced in a study of T cells expressing NK-cell markers. TCRdb re-analyzed the 5' RACE reads; it lists each CDR3 protein once, without DNA. The sample shows roughly 430,000 distinct CDR3 sequences, and under 7.5% sits with its ten largest clones. The sequencing input was blood T cells: a sorted CD56 or NKG2C T cell subset, CD4+ or CD8+ T cells, or bulk PBMC T cells (not recorded which). The receptors stem from a woman aged 18 to 75 in good health.

The rearrangement joins TRBV30 to TRBJ2-4; TCRdb reports TRBD1, a call that lacks DNA to check it against. There are 13 residues in the CDR3. Germline lookup yields CDR1 GTSNPN and CDR2 SVGIG (reference sequence). CDR3 residues: CAWSLGGADIQYF.

The V and J genes are TRBV6-5 and TRBJ1-5; TCRdb selects TRBD1, and the lack of DNA leaves this call unchecked. The CDR3 length is 12 residues. CDR1 MNHEY and CDR2 SVGAGI come from the germline V gene. CDR3 loop: CASGTANQPQHF.

V is TRBV5-7 and J is TRBJ1-2; TCRdb outputs TRBD1, but without DNA this stays unchecked. TRBV5-7 is classed as an ORF, of uncertain function. The CDR3 runs to 15 residues. The CDR3 reads CASSFTGERNYGYTF.

The rearrangement uses TRBV9 and TRBJ2-3. This CDR3 has 14 amino acids. Germline V gene sequence: CDR1 SGDLS, CDR2 YYNGEE. The CDR3 is CASSADGVTDTQYF.

The rearrangement joins TRBV6-5 to TRBJ2-1; TCRdb gives TRBD2 as the D gene, but with no DNA this cannot be confirmed. Per germline, CDR1 MNHEY and CDR2 SVGAGI. The CDR3 extends over 15 amino acids. CDR3 in amino acids: CASSYGEGAYNEQFF.

This chain links TRBV7-2 with TRBJ1-1; the TRBD1 assignment by TCRdb is unverifiable without DNA. CDR3 size: 16 residues. Germline loops: CDR1 SGHTA, CDR2 FQGNSA. CDR3 in amino acids: CASSSQITRGASEAFF.

The genes are TRBV6-2 or TRBV6-3 and TRBJ2-5; the TRBD1 assignment by TCRdb is unverifiable without DNA. Germline lookup yields CDR1 MNHEY and CDR2 SVGEGT. The CDR3 consists of 16 residues. CDR3 sequence reads: CASSYFRAAEGETQYF.

This CDR3 is CASSIVSANTGELFF. J is TRBJ2-2 and V is TRBV5-6. This CDR3 is built from 15 residues. Germline loops: CDR1 SGHDT, CDR2 YYEEEE. Using reference TRBV5-6 and TRBJ2-2 for the parts outside the CDR3, the full variable domain is DAGVTQSPTHLIKTRGQQVTLRCSPKSGHDTVSWYQQALGQGPQFIFQYYEEEERQRGNFPDRFSGHQFPNYSSELNVNALLLGDSALYLCASSIVSANTGELFFGEGSRLTVL.

The rearrangement joins TRBV5-1 to TRBJ2-3. The CDR3 has 14 residues. Per germline, CDR1 SGHRS and CDR2 YFSETQ. This CDR3 is CASSYTPSTDTQYF.

The gene calls are TRBV20-1 and TRBJ2-1; TCRdb selects TRBD1, and the lack of DNA leaves this call unchecked. The CDR3 length is 13 residues. Germline CDR1 DFQATT, CDR2 SNEGSKA (reference sequence). CDR3 sequence reads: CSANSGGGDEQFF.

The chain carries TRBV5-6 and TRBJ2-3; TCRdb lists TRBD2, though no DNA is available to test this call. The CDR3 has 15 residues. CDR1 and CDR2 from the germline V gene are SGHDT and YYEEEE. The CDR3 loop reads CASSFSGIGTDTQYF.

V and J are TRBV15 and TRBJ2-2; TCRdb outputs TRBD1, but without DNA this stays unchecked. The CDR3 has 15 amino acids. Per germline, CDR1 LNHNV and CDR2 YYDKDF (reference sequence). The CDR3 protein is CATSRGGSRAGELFF.

The rearrangement joins TRBV13 to TRBJ1-2. Looked up from germline, CDR1 is PRHDT and CDR2 is FYEKMQ (reference sequence). The CDR3 is made up of 14 amino acids. CDR3 region: CASLRAAINYGYTF. The whole variable domain, remainder taken from reference TRBV13 and TRBJ1-2, is AAGVIQSPRHLIKEKRETATLKCYPIPRHDTVYWYQQGPGQDPQFLISFYEKMQSDKGSIPDRFSAQQFSDYHSELNMSSLELGDSALYFCASLRAAINYGYTFGSGTRLTVV.

This rearrangement joins TRBV15 to TRBJ2-2. Looked up from germline, CDR1 is LNHNV and CDR2 is YYDKDF (reference sequence). The length of the CDR3 is 13 residues. CDR3 sequence: CATSSRETGELFF.

This chain joins TRBV6-2 or TRBV6-3 and TRBJ1-5; lacking DNA, the TRBD1 call made by TCRdb goes unchecked. Germline lookup yields CDR1 MNHEY and CDR2 SVGEGT. CDR3 length equals 14 residues. CDR3: CASSYEGFGQPQHF.

The CDR3 region is CASSLGPQGRGGYTF. V usage is TRBV7-2 and J usage is TRBJ1-2; TCRdb reports TRBD1, a call that lacks DNA to check it against. CDR3 length: 15 amino acids. Germline loops: CDR1 SGHTA, CDR2 FQGNSA.

This chain uses TRBV7-2 with TRBJ2-2; TCRdb designates TRBD1, a call that cannot be tested without DNA. Germline CDR1 SGHTA, CDR2 FQGNSA. The CDR3 has 15 amino acids. CDR3 protein: CASSLRGSVPGELFF. The whole variable domain, remainder taken from reference TRBV7-2 and TRBJ2-2, is GAGVSQSPSNKVTEKGKDVELRCDPISGHTALYWYRQSLGQGLEFLIYFQGNSAPDKSGLPSDRFSAERTGGSVSTLTIQRTQQEDSAVYLCASSLRGSVPGELFFGEGSRLTVL.

This sequence joins TRBV6-5 and TRBJ2-5; the TCRdb call, TRBD2, lacks DNA for checking. Germline assignment: CDR1 MNHEY and CDR2 SVGAGI. This CDR3 has 16 residues. CDR3 residues: CASSSPSGGHQETQYF.

V gene TRBV20-1 combines with J gene TRBJ2-5; there is no DNA to check the TCRdb D call of TRBD2. The CDR3 has 15 residues. Per the germline V gene, CDR1 is DFQATT and CDR2 is SNEGSKA (reference sequence). The CDR3 sequence is CSARPIAGVVETQYF.

The rearrangement joins TRBV10-3 to TRBJ2-3; TCRdb names TRBD2, which stays unverified in the absence of DNA. The CDR3 is 19 residues long. Germline CDR1 and CDR2: ENHRY and SYGVKD. This CDR3 reads CAISEKVRRGGRAPDTQYF.